This is a list of T cell receptor beta chains from one sample in a study of blood T cell repertoires in COVID-19. TCRdb's table, derived via immunoSEQ multiplex PCR, lists solely in-frame clones and lacks some. The repertoire holds some 290,000 clones, with over 85% as singletons. The sample taken for sequencing was PBMCs or T cells enriched from blood (not recorded which). The receptors here all came from a woman in her twenties or thirties who had recovered from COVID-19. The CDR3 runs from the conserved cysteine through the conserved F or W. A D gene is named only where the DNA matches it firmly. The size entry is marked missing in some rows and otherwise reads once, few, many or a size class.

cdr3_nt cdr3_aa j_call v_call clone_size d_call
TGCAGTGCTAGTCTTCAGGCCCTTAGCAATCAGCCCCAGCATTTT CSASLQALSNQPQHF TRBJ1-5 TRBV20-1 . .
TGTGCCAGCGGGACCCGGGACAGGGCCGATGGCTACACCTTC CASGTRDRADGYTF TRBJ1-2 TRBV27 . TRBD1
TGTGCCAGCAGTTTTTTGACAGATGTGAACACTGAAGCTTTCTTT CASSFLTDVNTEAFF TRBJ1-1 TRBV27 . .
TGTGCCAGCAGCCGGACGGGATTTTTCGGGGCCAACGTCCTGACTTTC CASSRTGFFGANVLTF TRBJ2-6 TRBV13 . .
TGTGCCAGCAGACCTCATGTACTGAACACCGGGGAGCTGTTTTTT CASRPHVLNTGELFF TRBJ2-2 TRBV27 . .
TGTGCCAGCAGCCAAGATGGAGGGGCGGTCCACGAGCAGTACTTC CASSQDGGAVHEQYF TRBJ2-7 TRBV3-1/TRBV3-2 . .
TGCGCCAGCAGCTTGATAATGGCAGGGGGTTCCTACGAGCAGTACTTC CASSLIMAGGSYEQYF TRBJ2-7 TRBV5-1 once TRBD1
TGTGCCGTAACCAATGGGGGCAACTATGGCTACACCTTC CAVTNGGNYGYTF TRBJ1-2 TRBV7-9 . .
TGCAGCGTTGAAGGCAGGGGTGTCCTATATGGCTACACCTTC CSVEGRGVLYGYTF TRBJ1-2 TRBV29-1 . .
TGTGCCAGCAGCCAAGGACCCAGCGGAGATACGCAGTATTTT CASSQGPSGDTQYF TRBJ2-3 TRBV3-1/TRBV3-2 once .
TGTGCCTGGAGTGAGATCGGGGGGTTGGGGGAAAAACTGTTTTTT CAWSEIGGLGEKLFF TRBJ1-4 TRBV30 . .
TGCGCCAGCAGCTCTTACCCCCAGCGGGCGCTATACGAGCAGTACTTC CASSSYPQRALYEQYF TRBJ2-7 TRBV4-1 . .
TGTGCCAGCAGTTTATTGGGACAGGGTACGGCAGATACGCAGTATTTT CASSLLGQGTADTQYF TRBJ2-3 TRBV28 . TRBD1
TGTGCCAGCTCACCATACTTGGCAGGGAGCACAGATACGCAGTATTTT CASSPYLAGSTDTQYF TRBJ2-3 TRBV18 . .
TGTGCCAGCTCAAACGGGCCTCCCGGGGTTGGCGAGCAGTACTTC CASSNGPPGVGEQYF TRBJ2-7 TRBV18 . .
TGTGCCAGCAGCTTTGTTGAGGGCTCCAACTATGGCTACACCTTC CASSFVEGSNYGYTF TRBJ1-2 TRBV5-6 . .
TGTGCCAGTGGAGGAGTCAGGACCTACGAGCAGTACTTC CASGGVRTYEQYF TRBJ2-7 TRBV27 . .
TGCACCACTAAGGACAGGGGGTTCGGGGACTATGGCTACACCTTC CTTKDRGFGDYGYTF TRBJ1-2 TRBV29-1 . TRBD1
TGCGCCAGCAGCCAAGAGCAGGGTCTTGGCTACACCTTC CASSQEQGLGYTF TRBJ1-2 TRBV4-1 . .
TGTGCCAGCTCACCACCCGCGGAGCCCAACTATGGCTACACCTTC CASSPPAEPNYGYTF TRBJ1-2 TRBV18 few .
TGTGCCAGCAGCTTGGGTCGAGGTTATTACGAGCAGTACTTC CASSLGRGYYEQYF TRBJ2-7 TRBV5-4 . .
TGTGCCAGCAGCTCCTATAGCGGGAGGTTCACAGATACGCAGTATTTT CASSSYSGRFTDTQYF TRBJ2-3 TRBV7-2 . TRBD2
TGTGCCAGCAGTTTCAGTTGGACTAAAGGGTACCAAGAGACCCAGTACTTC CASSFSWTKGYQETQYF TRBJ2-5 TRBV28 . .
TGCGCCAGTTGGTTCTCGGGGGAGGGCAGGAATACGCAGTATTTT CASWFSGEGRNTQYF TRBJ2-3 TRBV23-1 . TRBD2